This entry is about one TCR beta chain. This clonotype has more than one count but fewer than ten. There is no known antigen for this receptor. Base qualities are missing; no much larger clone stands one base away. These data come from a study of CD8+CD57+ T cells in acquired aplastic anemia (dated by TCRdb to the late 2010s). In terms of the full investigation: DNA extracted from sorted CD4+ and CD8+ cells had a mean of about 3 ug, with a range of roughly 0.17 to 30 ug. A CD8+CD57+ expansion meant a frequency higher than the mean frequency seen in healthy subjects.

Patients chosen for sequencing had shown expansion of CD8+CD57+ cells by flow cytometry. Every patient had a diagnosis of severe acquired aplastic anemia based on International Study of Aplastic Anemia and Agranulocytosis and Camitta criteria. No therapy had been received by the patients at the time of blood sampling. TCR repertoires of sorted CD4+ and CD8+ blood T cells from severe aplastic anemia patients and healthy subjects were deep-sequenced in the study. Patients were enrolled under clinicaltrials.gov protocols 00001620, 01623167, 00001397, 00071045, 00081523 and 00961064 in the USA. Ficoll-Paque density gradient centrifugation was used to isolate peripheral blood mononuclear cells. Before DNA extraction, CD4+ and CD8+ T cells were sorted with FACS or magnetic beads. The CDR3 numbers 13 residues from cysteine through phenylalanine. Here the CDR3 DNA is all that survives: 39 bases in frame from base 1. V lost 6 bases and J lost 4 bases, and the count of bases not matched to a germline gene is 8. For CDR1 and CDR2, the germline V gene (reference sequence) lists DFQATT and SNEGSKA.

Summary of the overall study and its limitations: No significant difference in CD8+ Simpson's diversity was found between patients and healthy controls (P=0.060). Although some 28 CD8+ CDR3 sequences were shared by patients and controls, these sequences appeared highly expressed in patients and within the immunodominant clones of patients.

Genomic DNA was used as template for profiling of TCR beta VDJ combinations and CDR3 sequences. TCR repertoire sequencing was run on an Illumina HiSeq 2000. Under the source paper's analysis protocol: TRBV/TRBJ rearrangement plots, CDR3 size and DJ length profiles, and Simpson's diversity index were used to evaluate the repertoires. The most abundant DNA sequence in the deep sequencing data was taken as the immunodominant clone. CDR3 amino acid sequences were screened for sharing across subjects and compared with published repertoires and the VDJdb database. TCRdb reprocessing: public reads trimmed at Q25 with fastp, clones called with MiXCR, in-frame beta chains kept. Rows merge per CDR3 protein into single entries with the most common DNA and genes. The V and J calls were determined by TCRdb, not by the authors. The sample yields fewer than 200,000 distinct CDR3 sequences; around 48% were counted once. About 1.8% of the sample rests with the top ten.

This TCR derives from a human donor with aplastic anemia. The chain is made from TRBV20-1 and TRBJ1-1; 7 bases in between match TRBD1. Sequenced sample: sorted CD4+, CD8+, or CD8+CD57+ T cells (not recorded which) from PBMCs. The sequenced DNA: TGCAGTGCCAAGACAGGGAGTCTCACTGAAGCTTTCTTT. Its protein is CSAKTGSLTEAFF.